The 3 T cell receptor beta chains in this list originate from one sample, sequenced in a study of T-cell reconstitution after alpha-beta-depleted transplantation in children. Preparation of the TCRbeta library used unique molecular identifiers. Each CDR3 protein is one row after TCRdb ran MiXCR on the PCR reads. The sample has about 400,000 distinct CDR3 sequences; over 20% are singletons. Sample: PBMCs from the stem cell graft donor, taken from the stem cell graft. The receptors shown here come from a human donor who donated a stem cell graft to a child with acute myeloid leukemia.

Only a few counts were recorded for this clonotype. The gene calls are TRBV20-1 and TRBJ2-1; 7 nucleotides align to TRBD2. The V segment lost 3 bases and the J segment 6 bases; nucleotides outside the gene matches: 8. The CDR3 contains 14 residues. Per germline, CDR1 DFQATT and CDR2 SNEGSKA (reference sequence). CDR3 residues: CSARGAGASNEQFF. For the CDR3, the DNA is TGCAGTGCTAGGGGTGCGGGAGCCTCCAATGAGCAGTTCTTC.

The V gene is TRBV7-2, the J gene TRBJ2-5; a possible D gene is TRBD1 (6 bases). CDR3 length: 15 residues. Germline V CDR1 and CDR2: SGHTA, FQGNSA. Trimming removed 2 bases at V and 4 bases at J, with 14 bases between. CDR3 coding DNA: TGTGCCAGCAGCTTATCCTCAGGGGCTAGAGAGACCCAGTACTTC. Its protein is CASSLSSGARETQYF.

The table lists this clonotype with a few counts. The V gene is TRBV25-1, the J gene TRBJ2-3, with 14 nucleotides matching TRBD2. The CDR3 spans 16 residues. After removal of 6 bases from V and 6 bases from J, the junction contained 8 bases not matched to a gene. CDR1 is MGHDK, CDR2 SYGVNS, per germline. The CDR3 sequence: CASRPGLAGEFDTQYF. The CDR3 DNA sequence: TGTGCCAGCAGGCCGGGACTAGCGGGAGAATTTGATACGCAGTATTTT.